The 10 T cell receptor beta chains reported below all come from one sample, sequenced in a study of cytomegalovirus exposure and HLA in healthy donors. The PCR employed 60 Vbeta primers together with 13 Jbeta primers. Method: immunoSEQ multiplex PCR; TCRdb's copy keeps in-frame clones and lacks some. The data hold about 110,000 clones, with approximately 85% observed a single time. What was sequenced was PBMCs. The source is a man between 45 and 60 years old in good health and CMV-seronegative.

This clone was counted a few times. The rearrangement joins TRBV30 to TRBJ2-7, with D possibly being TRBD2 (6 bases). Trimming cost V 4 bases and J 5 bases, with 15 bases left between them. CDR3 length: 13 residues. CDR1 and CDR2 (germline): GTSNPN, SVGIG (reference sequence). The CDR3: CAWKSAGLDEQYF. The CDR3 nucleotides read TGTGCCTGGAAGAGTGCGGGGCTAGACGAGCAGTACTTC.

This rearrangement joins TRBV12-5 to TRBJ2-5, with no clear D. Germline-derived CDR1 and CDR2 are LGHNT and FRNRAP. V was clipped by 3 bases and J by 2 bases, with 13 bases between them. This CDR3 has 15 residues. The CDR3 loop reads CASGLHVAVQETQYF. DNA for the CDR3: TGTGCTAGTGGTTTACACGTGGCAGTACAAGAGACCCAGTACTTC.

This chain uses TRBV6-1 with TRBJ2-3, with 8 bases lining up with TRBD1. This CDR3 region has 16 residues. CDR1 MNHNS and CDR2 SASEGT come from the germline V gene. V lost 4 bases, J lost 0 bases, and 6 bases stayed unmatched. The CDR3 nucleotides read TGTGCCAGCAGTGGGGGATGGGACAGGAGCACAGATACGCAGTATTTT. Its translation: CASSGGWDRSTDTQYF.

The rearrangement links TRBV11-2 to TRBJ2-3; D perhaps matches TRBD2 (5 bases). The CDR3 has 15 residues. Between the trimmed V and J ends, which lost 1 base and 4 bases, there was a span of 12 bases. Germline CDR1 SGHAT, CDR2 FQNNGV. Here the CDR3 reads CASSLGSGDPDTQYF. CDR3 bases: TGTGCCAGCAGCTTAGGAAGCGGAGATCCAGATACGCAGTATTTT. The entire variable domain, with the rest obtained from reference TRBV11-2 and TRBJ2-3, is as follows: EAGVAQSPRYKIIEKRQSVAFWCNPISGHATLYWYQQILGQGPKLLIQFQNNGVVDDSQLPKDRFSAERLKGVDSTLKIQPAKLEDSAVYLCASSLGSGDPDTQYFGPGTRLTVL.

The V call is TRBV6-1, the J call TRBJ1-6; TRBD1 might be the D (6 bases). The CDR3 totals 17 residues. Germline V gene data show CDR1 as MNHNS and CDR2 as SASEGT. V lost 2 bases to trimming and J lost 7 bases, with 18 bases between them. CDR3 amino acids: CASSERFLAGGNSPLHF. CDR3 coding DNA: TGTGCCAGCAGTGAAAGGTTTTTGGCGGGGGGCAATTCACCCCTCCACTTT.

This sequence joins TRBV9 and TRBJ2-5; TRBD1 aligns across 9 bases. This CDR3 is 14 amino acids long. CDR1 SGDLS and CDR2 YYNGEE come from the germline V gene. After removal of 3 bases from V and 4 bases from J, the junction contained 4 bases not matched to a gene. As DNA, the CDR3 is TGTGCCAGCAGCGACAGGGGGCATTCAGAGACCCAGTACTTC. This encodes CASSDRGHSETQYF.

The V call is TRBV28, the J call TRBJ1-6, with 8 bases fitting TRBD1. The CDR3 loop spans 14 amino acids. V dropped 3 bases and J dropped 9; count of bases not matched to a gene: 4. CDR1 is MDHEN, CDR2 SYDVKM, per germline. The CDR3 DNA follows: TGTGCCAGCAGTTTCCCGGACAGGGTTTCACCCCTCCACTTT. It codes for CASSFPDRVSPLHF.

This clone was observed a handful of times. The chain joins TRBV28 to TRBJ1-2; D possibly corresponds to TRBD1 (6 bases). The germline V and J ends were trimmed by 6 bases and 5 bases, with 13 bases remaining between them. CDR3 length: 13 residues. Germline-derived CDR1 and CDR2 are MDHEN and SYDVKM. As DNA, the CDR3 is TGTGCCAGCAGCGGTAGGGGGGGGTATGGCTACACCTTC. This sequence encodes CASSGRGGYGYTF.

The chain employs TRBV9 and TRBJ2-2; 7 positions agree with TRBD2. Losses at the gene ends were 4 bases for V and 7 bases for J; bases not matched to a gene: 7. CDR1 and CDR2 from the germline V gene are SGDLS and YYNGEE. This CDR3 contains 14 residues. CDR3 coding DNA: TGTGCCAGCAGCATTGGGAGGGCTGACGGGGAGCTGTTTTTT. The encoded protein is CASSIGRADGELFF. The variable domain in full, completed from reference TRBV9 and TRBJ2-2, reads DSGVTQTPKHLITATGQRVTLRCSPRSGDLSVYWYQQSLDQGLQFLIQYYNGEERAKGNILERFSAQQFPDLHSELNLSSLELGDSALYFCASSIGRADGELFFGEGSRLTVL.

The chain couples TRBV30 to TRBJ1-6; perhaps TRBD1 as D (5 bases). Deletions cut 2 bases from V and 15 bases from J, with 17 bases between. The germline gives CDR1 GTSNPN, CDR2 SVGIG (reference sequence). The CDR3 has 13 amino acids. The CDR3 DNA reads as TGTGCCTGGAGTATCGAGGGACTTCTTCACCTCCACTTT. This sequence encodes CAWSIEGLLHLHF.